Detailed here is one TCR beta chain. This sample stems from a study of blood T cell repertoires in COVID-19. Background on the study: Some COVID-19 samples were acute and others convalescent; all came from the United States, Italy and Spain. The cDNA or gDNA used as material had been derived from T cells, B-cell-depleted T cells, or PBMCs.

Clones were sequenced by immunoSEQ multiplex PCR, and TCRdb holds only the in-frame ones, with some missing. The sample gives roughly 97,000 clones, approximately 88% of which show up once; less than 6.5% is in the top ten. V dropped 2 bases and J dropped 6; count of bases not matched to a gene: 19. The CDR3 totals 19 residues. The V gene's germline CDR1 is SGHVS and CDR2 FNYEAQ. This clonotype originated in a human donor in a cohort sampled during active COVID-19. V usage is TRBV7-6 and J usage is TRBJ2-1, with 7 bases fitting TRBD2. Sequencing was carried out using peripheral blood. The CDR3 sequence is CASSLRGEGSSLPGNEQFF. Here the CDR3 DNA reads TGTGCCAGCAGCTTAAGAGGGGAGGGCTCTTCGCTCCCCGGCAATGAGCAGTTCTTC. The full variable domain, its missing parts supplied by reference TRBV7-6 and TRBJ2-1, is GAGVSQSPRYKVTKRGQDVALRCDPISGHVSLYWYRQALGQGPEFLTYFNYEAQQDKSGLPNDRFSAERPEGSISTLTIQRTEQRDSAMYRCASSLRGEGSSLPGNEQFFGPGTRLTVL.